This entry features one T cell receptor (beta chain) sequence. This clonotype has ten or more counts. Its target antigen remains unknown. Base-call qualities are not available, and no considerably larger clone is one nucleotide away. The library was produced with 5' RACE. TCRdb names Illumina HiSeq 2500 as the instrument used. A second roughly 6 to 11 cycle PCR used a sample-barcoded 5' primer and a J-beta primer mix. A template-switch 5' adaptor carrying 12 random nucleotides introduced a unique molecular identifier onto each TCR beta cDNA molecule. Each sample yielded at least 3 million CDR3-containing paired-end reads. The Mint cDNA synthesis kit, primed by a TRBC-specific oligonucleotide, was used to synthesize first-strand cDNA from all RNA. All cDNA was treated with uracil-DNA glycosylase and then went through a first 18-cycle PCR with the universal primers M1SS and BC2_uni_R. The authors' analysis ran thus. For normalization, 1 million high-quality reads were randomly selected from each sample, with every read carrying a distinct molecular identifier. Instead of being binned into consensus sequences, reads that shared molecular identifiers were thrown out. MiTCR, set to a Q25 quality threshold and the strictest error-elimination algorithm, was used for CDR3 identification, clonotype clustering and error correction. A nonparametric unseen species model with Euler transformation was used to estimate a lower bound on total TCR beta diversity. The public reads were run again by TCRdb, first through fastp at Q25 and then through MiXCR, and only productive beta chains were kept. Entries are consolidated by CDR3 protein sequence, retaining the most common genes and DNA. The V and J calls were not made by the authors but by TCRdb's processing. The sample profile shows 1.5 million or so distinct CDR3 sequences; about 42% of them were found once. About 4% of the sample is held by the ten biggest clonotypes.

This record comes from a study of blood T cells in healthy people across ages (dated by TCRdb to between 2015 and 2017). Context from the whole study: In model experiments, roughly one uniquely barcoded TCR beta cDNA molecule per two T cells was captured by template switching. Using deep sequencing normalized with unique cDNA molecular identifiers, the study measured how TCR beta repertoire diversity changes with age. The donors were divided into four age groups: young (average around 15 years), middle-aged (around 37), aged (around 59) and long-lived (around 80). To avoid experimental bias, donors of different ages were distributed randomly across sequencing lanes. Two additional independent replicas of 1 million unique cDNA reads from the same blood draw were analyzed for two donors (one aged 18 to 29 and one aged 80 or older).

The donors were under 40 Caucasian individuals from Russia, aged 6 to 90 years, who were systemically healthy. Ten milliliters of peripheral blood were drawn from each donor into EDTA-treated Vacutainer tubes. PBMCs were isolated by Ficoll-Paque density-gradient centrifugation, with at least 6.5 million obtained per sample. Trizol reagent was used to extract total RNA from the PBMCs, yielding at least 6 micrograms per sample. For every donor, flow cytometry on a PBMC aliquot measured the percentage of naive CD45RAhigh/CD27high T cells. Results and caveats for the whole study, not just this receptor: Observed TCR beta diversity per million T cells fell roughly linearly with age, and a significant reduction was already apparent by age about 38. The percentage of naive T cells measured by flow cytometry correlated strongly with observed TCR beta diversity. The long-lived group showed more naive CD4+ T cells, fewer expanded clones and increased TCR diversity than the aged group, suggesting age selection. Because profiling used bulk unsorted PBMCs, naive and antigen-experienced compartments could not be compared conclusively. Because the CMV infection status of the donors was unknown, age-related changes in expanded clonotypes may potentially have been confounded. Estimates of total diversity based on one million sequenced T cells were regarded as lower bounds and as underestimates.

Trimming takes 4 bases from V and 3 bases from J, and the germline ends sit 10 bases apart. Looking up the germline V gene yields CDR1 SQVTM and CDR2 ANQGSEA. The CDR3, from cysteine to phenylalanine, totals 13 residues. Of the read, only the CDR3 DNA is kept; its 39 bases are in frame from base 1. Sequencing was performed on blood. This sequence uses TRBV29-1 and TRBJ2-1; the D call is tentative, TRBD1 or TRBD2, as each matches 6 bases. This clonotype was obtained from a young woman in good health. DNA sequence: TGCAGCGTTGGAGGGGGGCTCTACAATGAGCAGTTCTTC. This yields the protein CSVGGGLYNEQFF.